These T cell receptor beta chains were read from a single sample in a study of early T cells in non-severe SARS-CoV-2 infection. TCRdb fed the 5' RACE reads into MiXCR, producing one record per CDR3 protein. The repertoire holds some 60,000 distinct CDR3 sequences, with approximately 8% as singletons. The sample consisted of whole blood. The receptors derive from an adult who was a healthcare worker with PCR-confirmed SARS-CoV-2 infection or an uninfected control (not recorded which). Each CDR3 is given with its conserved first and last residue. The D gene is left open where the match is weak. The listing skips clone size in some rows; elsewhere it reads once, few, many or a size class.

>14|few|-|TRBV19|TRBJ2-7
CASKISGETREQYF
TGTGCCAGTAAGATTTCCGGTGAGACGCGCGAGCAGTACTTC
>13|many|-|TRBV5-1|TRBJ2-5
CASRGGSQETQYF
TGCGCCAGCAGAGGAGGATCCCAAGAGACCCAGTACTTC
>15|few|TRBD2|TRBV27|TRBJ2-7
CASSLGVAGGYEQYF
TGTGCCAGCAGTTTAGGGGTAGCGGGAGGTTACGAGCAGTACTTC
>15|many|TRBD2|TRBV7-3|TRBJ2-1
CASSPGTRGGNEQFF
TGTGCCAGCAGCCCTGGGACTAGGGGCGGCAATGAGCAGTTCTTC
>15|few|TRBD2|TRBV24-1|TRBJ2-1
CATSDYTSGHNEQFF
TGTGCCACCAGTGATTATACTAGCGGACACAATGAGCAGTTCTTC
>13|-|-|TRBV20-1|TRBJ2-2
CSARDFQTGELFF
TGCAGTGCTAGAGATTTCCAGACCGGGGAGCTGTTTTTT
>17|many|TRBD2|TRBV15|TRBJ2-1
CATSRDRDSGNFHEQFF
TGTGCCACCAGCAGAGATCGGGATAGCGGGAATTTCCATGAGCAGTTCTTC
>16|many|TRBD1|TRBV18|TRBJ1-1
CASSPLTGDRGTEAFF
TGTGCCAGCTCACCCTTGACAGGGGATCGGGGCACTGAAGCTTTCTTT
>15|few|TRBD1|TRBV11-2|TRBJ1-1
CASSLFGTENTEAFF
TGTGCCAGCAGCTTATTCGGGACAGAGAACACTGAAGCTTTCTTT
>18|-|TRBD2|TRBV14|TRBJ2-1
CASSQRLRTSGSYHEQFF
TGTGCCAGCAGCCAAAGGCTACGGACTAGCGGGAGTTACCATGAGCAGTTCTTC
>15|-|-|TRBV3-1|TRBJ1-1
CASSQSGRGQGEAFF
TGTGCCAGCAGCCAATCGGGCAGGGGCCAGGGTGAAGCTTTCTTT